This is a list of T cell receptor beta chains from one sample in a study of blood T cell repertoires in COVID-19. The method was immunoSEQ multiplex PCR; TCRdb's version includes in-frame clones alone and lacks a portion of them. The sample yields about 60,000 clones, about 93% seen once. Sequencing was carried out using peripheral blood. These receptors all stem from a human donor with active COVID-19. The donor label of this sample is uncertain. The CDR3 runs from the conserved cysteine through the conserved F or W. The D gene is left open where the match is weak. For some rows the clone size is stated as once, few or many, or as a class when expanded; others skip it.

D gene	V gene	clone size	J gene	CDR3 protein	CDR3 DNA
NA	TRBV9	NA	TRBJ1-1	CASSEPGEAFF	TGTGCCAGCAGCGAACCGGGTGAAGCTTTCTTT
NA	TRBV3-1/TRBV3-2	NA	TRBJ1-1	CASSKGHLNTEAFF	TGTGCCAGCAGCAAGGGACACTTGAACACTGAAGCTTTCTTT
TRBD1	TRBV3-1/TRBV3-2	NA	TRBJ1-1	CASSQDKGAGTEAFF	TGTGCCAGCAGCCAAGATAAGGGGGCAGGTACTGAAGCTTTCTTT
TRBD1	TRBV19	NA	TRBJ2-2	CASTSGTGAGTGELFF	TGTGCCAGTACCTCCGGGACAGGGGCAGGAACCGGGGAGCTGTTTTTT
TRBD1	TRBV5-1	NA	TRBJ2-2	CASSDDRVGTGELFF	TGCGCCAGCAGCGATGACAGGGTAGGCACCGGGGAGCTGTTTTTT
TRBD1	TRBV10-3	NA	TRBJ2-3	CAISDQGADTQYF	TGTGCCATCAGTGATCAGGGGGCAGATACGCAGTATTTT
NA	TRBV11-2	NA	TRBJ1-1	CASSSPLATEAFF	TGTGCCAGCAGCTCCCCCCTAGCCACTGAAGCTTTCTTT
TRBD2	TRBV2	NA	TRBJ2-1	CASSEARGGHSEQFF	TGTGCCAGCAGTGAAGCGCGGGGGGGTCACTCTGAGCAGTTCTTC
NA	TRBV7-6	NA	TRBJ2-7	CASSLDPAGTYEQYF	TGTGCCAGCAGCTTAGACCCAGCGGGCACCTACGAGCAGTACTTC
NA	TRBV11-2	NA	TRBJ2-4	CASSARTGSPIAKNIQYF	TGTGCCAGCAGCGCTAGGACGGGGTCGCCGATAGCCAAAAACATTCAGTACTTC
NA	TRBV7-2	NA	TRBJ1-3	CASSLQDSGNTIYF	TGTGCCAGCAGCCTCCAGGACTCTGGAAACACCATATATTTT
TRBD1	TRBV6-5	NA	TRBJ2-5	CASSRDREQETQYF	TGTGCCAGCAGCCGCGACAGGGAACAAGAGACCCAGTACTTC
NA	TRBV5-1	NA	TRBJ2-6	CASSFRASGANVLTF	TGCGCCAGCAGCTTCAGGGCCTCTGGGGCCAACGTCCTGACTTTC
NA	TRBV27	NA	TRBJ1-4	CASRPLSLGGANEKLFF	TGTGCCAGCAGACCCCTATCTTTAGGGGGGGCTAATGAAAAACTGTTTTTT
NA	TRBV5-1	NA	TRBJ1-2	CASSRLQENYGYTF	TGCGCCAGCAGCCGGCTGCAGGAAAACTATGGCTACACCTTC
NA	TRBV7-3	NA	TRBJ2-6	CASSSMLAANVLTF	TGTGCCAGCAGCTCCATGCTGGCGGCCAACGTCCTGACTTTC
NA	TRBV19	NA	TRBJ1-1	CASSELDRRNTEAFF	TGTGCCAGCTCGGAGCTCGACCGAAGGAACACTGAAGCTTTCTTT
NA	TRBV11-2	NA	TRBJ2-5	CASSLHASMVTQYF	TGTGCCAGCAGCTTACATGCGTCGATGGTGACCCAGTACTTC
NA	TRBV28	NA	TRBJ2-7	CASSSYGKDGGEQYF	TGTGCCAGCAGTTCCTATGGGAAGGACGGAGGCGAGCAGTACTTC
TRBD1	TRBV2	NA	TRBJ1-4	CASSEGTGEKLFF	TGTGCCAGCAGTGAAGGGACAGGGGAAAAACTGTTTTTT
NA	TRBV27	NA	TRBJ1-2	CASSSSLSGGYTF	TGTGCCAGCAGTTCAAGCCTCTCGGGTGGCTACACCTTC
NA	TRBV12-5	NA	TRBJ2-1	CASGLAFATGGYNEQFF	TGTGCTAGTGGTTTGGCGTTCGCGACAGGAGGCTACAATGAGCAGTTCTTC
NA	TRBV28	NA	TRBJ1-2	CASSLWGRGFNYGYTF	TGTGCCAGCAGTTTATGGGGCAGGGGATTTAACTATGGCTACACCTTC
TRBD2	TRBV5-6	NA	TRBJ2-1	CASSPLGTSANNEQFF	TGTGCCAGCAGTCCCCTAGGAACTAGCGCAAACAATGAGCAGTTCTTC
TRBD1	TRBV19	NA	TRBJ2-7	CASTPPAVGRQGFEQYF	TGTGCCAGTACCCCCCCAGCGGTAGGTAGACAGGGGTTTGAGCAGTACTTC
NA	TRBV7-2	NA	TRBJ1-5	CASSPYLTGGNQPQHF	TGTGCCAGCAGCCCCTATTTGACAGGCGGGAATCAGCCCCAGCATTTT
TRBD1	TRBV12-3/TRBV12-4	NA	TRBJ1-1	CASRGQGRTEAFF	TGTGCCAGCAGAGGACAGGGAAGGACTGAAGCTTTCTTT
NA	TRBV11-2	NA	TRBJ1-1	CASSLEIPLLNTEAFF	TGTGCCAGCAGCTTAGAGATCCCCCTATTGAACACTGAAGCTTTCTTT
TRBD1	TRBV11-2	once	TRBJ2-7	CASSYGDRGEQYF	TGTGCCAGCAGCTATGGGGACAGAGGCGAGCAGTACTTC